This T cell receptor beta chain is from a study of CD8+ T cells in alopecia areata. Study-wide results and limits: Amid tofacitinib therapy, many expanded lesional clones stayed present in scalp and blood. Besides other cells, scalp samples also yield sequences of resident alphabeta T cells from normal skin.

Turning to this clone: The antigen remains unidentified.

Reverse transcription of extracted RNA yielded cDNA, which provided the sequencing template. Method: immunoSEQ multiplex PCR; TCRdb's copy keeps in-frame clones and lacks some. The sample carries around 120,000 clones, approximately 57% recorded once. Germline CDR1 MDHEN, CDR2 SYDVKM. This CDR3 region has 15 residues. J was trimmed by 3 bases and V by 6 bases; bases with no gene match: 10. Indicated treatment: oral pan-JAK inhibitor, 5-10 mg twice daily. Lesional scalp punch biopsies and peripheral blood were collected from alopecia areata patients. A FACSAria was used to sort CD4+ and CD8+ T cells. These cells came from PBMCs.

The chain employs TRBV28 and TRBJ1-2, with 7 bases aligning to TRBD1. The source of this sequence is a human donor with alopecia areata. The sequencing here drew on CD4+ T cells sorted from blood, taken at week 4, from a patient treated with tofacitinib. The CDR3 spells CASSDRAFRDYGYTF. DNA of the CDR3: TGTGCCAGCAGCGACAGGGCCTTCAGGGACTATGGCTACACCTTC.